The 22 T cell receptor beta chains given below trace back to one sample, sequenced in a study of T-cell memory formation after mild COVID-19. Each CDR3 protein is one row after TCRdb ran MiXCR on the 5' RACE reads. The sample has just over 200,000 distinct CDR3 sequences, roughly 10% seen once. The sample was PBMCs or a T cell subset sorted from them (not recorded which). The origin of the receptors is a man younger than 35 who had mild COVID-19 (a few samples of this study predate the infection). Cell type and time point are not known.

V and J are TRBV3-1 and TRBJ1-1; 8 positions agree with TRBD1. V lost 0 bases, J lost 4 bases, and 4 bases stayed unmatched. CDR3 size: 15 residues. Germline CDR1 and CDR2: LGHDT and YNNKEL (reference sequence). DNA of the CDR3: TGTGCCAGCAGCCAAGATAACAGGGGGGTCACTGAAGCTTTCTTT. It encodes CASSQDNRGVTEAFF.

The table lists this clonotype with many counts. The chain is built from TRBV7-2 and TRBJ1-3, with D hard to call. Trimming took off 0 bases at V and 4 bases at J, with 10 bases between the two ends. CDR1 SGHTA and CDR2 FQGNSA come from the germline V gene. CDR3 length: 15 residues. The CDR3 DNA reads TGTGCCAGCAGCTTAGCCCTCCATCGCGGAAACACCATATATTTT. Its translation: CASSLALHRGNTIYF.

This clonotype appeared a few times. This chain joins TRBV18 and TRBJ1-5, with TRBD1 matching over 8 bases. Germline V gives CDR1 KGHSH, CDR2 LQKENI. V trimming: 1 base; J trimming: 1 base; junction bases outside the gene matches: 9. The CDR3 length is 18 residues. The CDR3 DNA reads as TGTGCCAGCTCACCACGCTCCCCGGACAGGGAAAGCAATCAGCCCCAGCATTTT. Protein: CASSPRSPDRESNQPQHF.

This clonotype was seen many times. The V call is TRBV7-9, the J call TRBJ1-2, with D uncertain. Between the trimmed V and J ends, which lost 5 bases and 5 bases, there was a span of 9 bases. Germline V lookup: CDR1 SEHNR, CDR2 FQNEAQ (reference sequence). CDR3 length equals 12 residues. CDR3 sequence reads: CASSPHDYGYTF. The CDR3 bases are TGTGCCAGCAGCCCTCACGATTATGGCTACACCTTC.

The sample holds a few counts of this clonotype. One junction end does not reproduce the germline sequence, and a read error may be involved. The chain combines TRBV7-9 with TRBJ2-1, with D possibly TRBD2 on 7 matching bases. This CDR3 comprises 11 residues. Germline V gene data show CDR1 as SEHNR and CDR2 as FQNEAQ (reference sequence). The CDR3 DNA reads as TGTGCCAGCAGCTTAGACGGGGGGCATATCTTC. This encodes CASSLDGGHIF.

This clonotype was recorded a few times. The V call is TRBV20-1, the J call TRBJ2-3; D perhaps matches TRBD1 (7 bases). This CDR3 has 14 residues. Germline loops: CDR1 DFQATT, CDR2 SNEGSKA (reference sequence). V was pared by 5 bases and J by 8 bases, with 20 bases between. CDR3 protein: CSASVRGVAGTQYF. CDR3 coding DNA: TGCAGTGCTTCCGTCAGGGGGGTGGCCGGTACGCAGTATTTT.

This clonotype was seen more than once but under ten times. The chain combines TRBV2 with TRBJ1-2, with 7 bases identical to TRBD1. Germline V gene data show CDR1 as SNHLY and CDR2 as FYNNEI. CDR3 length equals 15 residues. The V gene end was trimmed by 2 bases and the J gene end by 4 bases; junction bases not matched to a gene: 7. CDR3 nucleotide sequence: TGTGCCAGCAGTGAAACACCGGGACAGAGCTATGGCTACACCTTC. Translating it yields CASSETPGQSYGYTF.

This clonotype is a singleton in its sample. The rearrangement joins TRBV7-2 to TRBJ2-3, with TRBD2 matching over 9 bases. V shed 2 bases and J 3 bases; nucleotides not matched to a gene: 12. Germline assignment: CDR1 SGHTA and CDR2 FQGNSA. There are 18 residues in the CDR3. The CDR3 coding sequence is TGTGCCAGCAGCTTACTTGTAGTAGCGGGGGAGGTAACAGATACGCAGTATTTT. Translating it yields CASSLLVVAGEVTDTQYF.

This chain uses TRBV3-1 with TRBJ2-3; D possibly corresponds to TRBD2 (6 bases). Trimming removed 1 base from V and 0 bases from J, with 17 bases in between. There are 18 residues in the CDR3. Germline CDR1 LGHDT, CDR2 YNNKEL (reference sequence). CDR3 sequence (DNA): TGTGCCAGCAGCCAAGTTGTCAACGGGGGTCCTAGCACAGATACGCAGTATTTT. It specifies CASSQVVNGGPSTDTQYF.

This clonotype was observed a few times. This chain joins TRBV6-5 and TRBJ2-7; D is unresolved. Trimming removed 2 bases at V and 7 bases at J, with 12 bases between. The CDR3 has 13 residues. Germline V gene lookup returns CDR1 MNHEY and CDR2 SVGAGI. CDR3 nucleotide sequence: TGTGCCAGCAGTTACGGCTCCCAGGTGGAGCAGTACTTC. Encoded protein: CASSYGSQVEQYF.

V usage is TRBV5-1 and J usage is TRBJ2-5, with TRBD2 matching over 7 bases. This CDR3 region has 15 residues. Losses at the gene ends were 0 bases for V and 4 bases for J; bases not matched to a gene: 6. Germline-derived CDR1 and CDR2 are SGHRS and YFSETQ. In nucleotides, the CDR3 is TGCGCCAGCAGCTTGGCCAGCGGGACCCCAGAGACCCAGTACTTC. As protein: CASSLASGTPETQYF.

The V call is TRBV7-2, the J call TRBJ1-3; 7 nucleotides match TRBD1. CDR3 length equals 14 residues. The junction had 4 bases not matched to a gene; V was cut back by 6 bases and J by 2 bases. Per the germline V gene, CDR1 is SGHTA and CDR2 is FQGNSA. CDR3 region: CASRVTGTGNTIYF. The CDR3 nucleotides are TGTGCCAGCAGGGTGACAGGGACTGGAAACACCATATATTTT.

The rearrangement joins TRBV21-1 to TRBJ2-3. TRBV21-1 is annotated as a pseudogene. The CDR3 is 15 residues long. Here the CDR3 reads CASSKKTGSTDTQYF. In DNA, the CDR3 is TGTGCCAGCAGCAAGAAAACGGGGAGCACAGATACGCAGTATTTT.

This clonotype was detected only a few times. The chain couples TRBV20-1 to TRBJ2-7; D gene uncertain. The CDR3 loop spans 14 amino acids. Germline loops: CDR1 DFQATT, CDR2 SNEGSKA (reference sequence). The V end lost 1 base, the J end lost 5 bases, and 15 bases lay between the germline ends. CDR3 nucleotides: TGCAGTGCTAGAGCCCCCGACGGCACGGACGAGCAGTACGTC. Amino acid sequence: CSARAPDGTDEQYV.

This chain joins TRBV5-1 and TRBJ2-7; D perhaps matches TRBD1 (5 bases). Trimming removed 4 bases from V and 2 bases from J, with 16 bases in between. The CDR3 has 15 residues. Germline CDR1 reads SGHRS; CDR2 reads YFSETQ. The CDR3 DNA follows: TGCGCCAGCAGCGGCACATCAGGACATACCTACGAGCAGTACTTC. This gives the protein CASSGTSGHTYEQYF. The variable domain in full, with the rest retrieved from reference TRBV5-1 and TRBJ2-7, is KAGVTQTPRYLIKTRGQQVTLSCSPISGHRSVSWYQQTPGQGLQFLFEYFSETQRNKGNFPGRFSGRQFSNSRSEMNVSTLELGDSALYLCASSGTSGHTYEQYFGPGTRLTVT.

This clonotype was detected many times. The V call is TRBV12-3 or TRBV12-4, the J call TRBJ1-2, with D uncertain. The CDR3 sequence is 13 residues long. Trimming took 5 bases from V and 0 from J, leaving 7 bases between them. DNA for the CDR3: TGTGCCAGCAGTCGGGCAGCTAACTATGGCTACACCTTC. This gives the protein CASSRAANYGYTF.

V gene TRBV10-3 combines with J gene TRBJ2-3; D ambiguous. Deletions cut 6 bases from V and 4 bases from J, with 5 bases between. The CDR3 totals 11 residues. The germline CDR1 and CDR2 sequences are ENHRY and SYGVKD. CDR3 coding DNA: TGTGCCATCAGCGGGTCAGATACGCAGTATTTT. Translation: CAISGSDTQYF.

This clonotype was seen a handful of times. The chain employs TRBV7-2 and TRBJ1-5, with a weak D call TRBD1 (5 bases). The germline V gene has CDR1 SGHTA and CDR2 FQGNSA. Trimming left V 4 bases short and J 7 bases short, with 11 bases between. The CDR3 is 13 residues long. The CDR3 spells CASSSDRSQPQHF. CDR3 in DNA: TGTGCCAGCAGCTCCGACAGAAGCCAGCCCCAGCATTTT.

This clonotype turned up a few times. The chain recombines TRBV12-3 or TRBV12-4 with TRBJ1-1; 10 bases line up with TRBD1. The CDR3 spans 15 residues. The junction had 8 bases not matched to a gene; V was cut back by 5 bases and J by 5 bases. The CDR3 DNA is TGTGCCAGCAGTCACAAGGGACAGGGGCGGACTGAAGCTTTCTTT. Protein sequence: CASSHKGQGRTEAFF.

This clonotype was counted between two and nine times. The CDR3 bases are TGTGCCAGCAGCGTAGATCCTCTCTACTACGAGCAGTACTTC. Amino acids: CASSVDPLYYEQYF. The genes are TRBV9 and TRBJ2-7; no reliable D call. The CDR3 covers 14 residues. V was clipped by 0 bases and J by 3 bases, with 10 bases between them. Per the germline V gene, CDR1 is SGDLS and CDR2 is YYNGEE.

The chain combines TRBV7-3 with TRBJ1-1, with 8 bases fitting TRBD1. V was clipped by 5 bases and J by 0 bases; unmatched bases: 8. Germline CDR1 reads SGHTA; CDR2 reads FQGTGA. This CDR3 comprises 16 residues. CDR3 loop: CASSLRQGSMNTEAFF. The CDR3 DNA follows: TGTGCCAGCAGCCTCCGACAGGGGTCTATGAACACTGAAGCTTTCTTT.

V and J are TRBV28 and TRBJ2-1, with D perhaps matching TRBD2 (6 bases). V gave up 3 bases and J gave up 7 bases, with 16 bases separating them. Germline loops: CDR1 MDHEN, CDR2 SYDVKM. CDR3 length equals 15 residues. The CDR3 region has the DNA TGTGCCAGCAGTTTTTTATCCGGGGGTGTTAATGAGCAGTTCTTC. Translated, it gives CASSFLSGGVNEQFF.